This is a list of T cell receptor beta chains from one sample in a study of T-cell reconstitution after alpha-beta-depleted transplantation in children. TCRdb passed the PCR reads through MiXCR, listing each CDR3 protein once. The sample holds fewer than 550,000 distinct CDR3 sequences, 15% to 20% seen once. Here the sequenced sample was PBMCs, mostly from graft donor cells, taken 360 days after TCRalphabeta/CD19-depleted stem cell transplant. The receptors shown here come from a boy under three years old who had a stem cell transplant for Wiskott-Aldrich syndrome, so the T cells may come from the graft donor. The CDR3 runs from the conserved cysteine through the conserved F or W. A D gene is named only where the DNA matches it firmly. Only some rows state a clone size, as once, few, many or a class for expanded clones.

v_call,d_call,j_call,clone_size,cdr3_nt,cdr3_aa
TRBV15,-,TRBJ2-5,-,TGTGCCACCAGCAGAGATTATGGGGAGGAGCTCTTTATCCAAGAGACCCAGTACTTC,CATSRDYGEELFIQETQYF
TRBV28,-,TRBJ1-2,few,TGTGCCAGCAGTTTTGTGGGCAGGACCTATGGCTACACCTTC,CASSFVGRTYGYTF
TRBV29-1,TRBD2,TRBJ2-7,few,TGCAGCGCCTCCGGGACTAGCGGTTACGAGCAGTACTTC,CSASGTSGYEQYF
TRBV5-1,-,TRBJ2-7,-,TGCGCCAGCAGCCCCCACGGCCCATTCAGCTCCTACGAGCAGTACTTC,CASSPHGPFSSYEQYF
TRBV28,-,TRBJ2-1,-,TGTGCCACCATACCCCGGAGAGGCCCGGTCTACAATGAGCAGTTCTTC,CATIPRRGPVYNEQFF
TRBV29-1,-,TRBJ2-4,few,TGCAGCGTTACTGACAGTCCGGAGGACATTCAGTACTTC,CSVTDSPEDIQYF
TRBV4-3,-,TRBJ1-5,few,TGCGCCAGCAGCACAAAACGGGGTAATCAGCCCCAGCATTTT,CASSTKRGNQPQHF
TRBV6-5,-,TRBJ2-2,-,TGTGCCAGCAGTTACATCCGGGGGAGTGGCGGGGAGCTGTTTTTT,CASSYIRGSGGELFF
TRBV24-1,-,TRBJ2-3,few,TGTGCCACCAGTGAACCAATCACAGATACGCAGTATTTT,CATSEPITDTQYF
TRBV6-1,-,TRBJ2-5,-,TGTGCCAGCAGGCTGTTTGGCGGTCGCCAAGAGACCCAGTACTTC,CASRLFGGRQETQYF
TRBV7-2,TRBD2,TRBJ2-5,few,TGTGCCAGCAGCTCGTGGGCTAGCGGGGGGGCAAAGACCCAGTACTTC,CASSSWASGGAKTQYF
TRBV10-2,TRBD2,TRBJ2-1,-,TGCGCCAGCAGTAGACTAGCGGGAGTATTCAATGAGCAGTTCTTC,CASSRLAGVFNEQFF
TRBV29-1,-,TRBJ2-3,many,TGCAGCGTTGTTAAAGGGGCCTCAGATACGCAGTATTTT,CSVVKGASDTQYF
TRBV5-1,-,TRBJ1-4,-,TGCGCCAGCAGCTCCGGACGGTTTGCAACTAATGAAAAACTGTTTTTT,CASSSGRFATNEKLFF
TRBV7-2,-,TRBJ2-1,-,TGTGCCAGCAGACCGGGACAAAGCTCCTACAATGAGCAGTTCTTC,CASRPGQSSYNEQFF
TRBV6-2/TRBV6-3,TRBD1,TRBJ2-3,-,TGTGCCAGCAGTAACCACGCCGGGACAGCAACAGATACGCAGTATTTT,CASSNHAGTATDTQYF
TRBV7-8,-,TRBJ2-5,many,TGTGCCAGCAGCTTAGCGCTGTGGCAGATACTCCCAATAAACTTC,CASSLALWQILPINF
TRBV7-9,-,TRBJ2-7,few,TGTGCCAGCAGCTCCCCCGGGAGAACTAAAGCCTTC,CASSSPGRTKAF
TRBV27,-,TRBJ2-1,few,TGTGCCAGCAGTTTCCTCTCAAGCGCTCTTTACAATGAGCAGTTCTTC,CASSFLSSALYNEQFF
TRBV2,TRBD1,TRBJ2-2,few,TGTGCCAGCAGGGCAGGGGGCGCCTTCGGGGAGCTGTTTTTT,CASRAGGAFGELFF
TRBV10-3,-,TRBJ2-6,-,TGTGCCATCAGTGCCATTGAGATCTCTGGGGCCAACGTCCTGACTTTC,CAISAIEISGANVLTF
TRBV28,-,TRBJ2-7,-,TGTGCCAGCAGTTTCTTGCCTAAAGAGCAGTACTTC,CASSFLPKEQYF
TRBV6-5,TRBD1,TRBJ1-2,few,TGTGCCAGCAGTTACTCGGGACAGGGAGGTGGCTACACCTTC,CASSYSGQGGGYTF
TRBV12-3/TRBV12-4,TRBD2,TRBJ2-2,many,TGTGCCAGCAGTTTGAGGGTTAGCGGGAGCACCGGGGAGCTGTTTTTT,CASSLRVSGSTGELFF
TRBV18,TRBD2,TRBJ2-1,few,TGTGCCAGCTCACCACGGGGAGCGGGGAACTCCTACAATGAGCAGTTCTTC,CASSPRGAGNSYNEQFF
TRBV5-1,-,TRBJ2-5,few,TGCGCCAGCAGCTTGCAGTTTGGGGAGACCCAGTACTTC,CASSLQFGETQYF
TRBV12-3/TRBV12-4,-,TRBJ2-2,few,TGTGCCAGCAGTTTAGGCCACCCGCTCACCGGGGAGCTGTTTTTT,CASSLGHPLTGELFF
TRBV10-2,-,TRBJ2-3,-,TGCGCCAGCAGCCGGGCCCCGAAGGGGACAGATACGCAGTATTTT,CASSRAPKGTDTQYF
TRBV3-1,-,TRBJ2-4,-,TGTGCCAGCAGCCAAGATCGAGTTCTAGCCAAAAACATTCAGTACTTC,CASSQDRVLAKNIQYF
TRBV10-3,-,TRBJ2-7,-,TGTGCCTCCACGCCAAGGGAATATGTGGGCGAGCAGTACTTC,CASTPREYVGEQYF
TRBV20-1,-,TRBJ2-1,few,TGCAGTGCGGGGGTTGCCAACCCCTACAATGAGCAGTTCTTC,CSAGVANPYNEQFF
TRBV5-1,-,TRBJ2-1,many,TGCGCCAGCAGCTTGGTTTACAGTTCCAATGAGCAGTTCTTC,CASSLVYSSNEQFF
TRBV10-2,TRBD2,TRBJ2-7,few,TGCGCCAGCAGCGATTGGGCGGGAGTGAGCGAGCAGTACTTC,CASSDWAGVSEQYF
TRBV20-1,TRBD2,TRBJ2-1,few,TGCAGTGCTAGAGCGACTAGCGCCTACAATGAGCAGTTCTTC,CSARATSAYNEQFF
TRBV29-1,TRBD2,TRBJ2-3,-,TGCAGCGTTGAAGGGACTAGGCGCTCTAGCACAGATACGCAGTATTTT,CSVEGTRRSSTDTQYF
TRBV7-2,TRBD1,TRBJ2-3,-,TGTGCCAGCAGCTTAACTCGAAGGACAGGCCCCACAGATACGCAGTATTTT,CASSLTRRTGPTDTQYF
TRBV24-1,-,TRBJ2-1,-,TGTGCCACCAGTGATTTGAGTGAGCAGTTCTTC,CATSDLSEQFF
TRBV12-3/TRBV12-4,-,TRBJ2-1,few,TGTGCCAGCAGTTTTCGGAGTTGGAATGAGCAGTTCTTC,CASSFRSWNEQFF
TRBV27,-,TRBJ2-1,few,TGTGCCAGCAGTTTAGAACCTGCCTACAATGAGCAGTTCTTC,CASSLEPAYNEQFF
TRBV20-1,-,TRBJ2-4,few,TGCAGTGCTAGAGGAGTGGCGTTTAAAAACATTCAGTACTTC,CSARGVAFKNIQYF
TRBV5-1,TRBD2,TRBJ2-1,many,TGCGCCAGCCAACCCCGGTGGACCGCGGGAGCATTGCCCTCCAATGAGCAGTTCTTC,CASQPRWTAGALPSNEQFF
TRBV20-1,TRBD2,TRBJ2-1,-,TGCAGTGCTAGAGGCGAGCGGGGATACTACAATGAGCAGTTCTTC,CSARGERGYYNEQFF
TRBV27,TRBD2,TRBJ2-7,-,TGTGCCAGCAGTAAACTAGCGGCGGAGCAGTACTTC,CASSKLAAEQYF
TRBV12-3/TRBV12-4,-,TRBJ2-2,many,TGCGCCAGCAGCCGAGGGACCGGGGAGCTGTTTTTT,CASSRGTGELFF
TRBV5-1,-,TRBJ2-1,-,TGCGCCAGCAGCTTGGTCGGTATCGGTGAGCAGTTCTTC,CASSLVGIGEQFF